A selection of T cell receptor beta chains follows, all from one sample in a study of shared clonotypes between healthy human individuals. Profiled with immunoSEQ multiplex PCR; TCRdb holds only in-frame clones, not every one. The table records a few million clones, more than 85% of them present only once. Sequenced sample: naive CD4+ T cells from PBMCs. All receptors derive from a man aged 18 to 30 in good health. Some clones in this sample may be carry-over from other donors' samples. CDR3s include the opening cysteine and the closing phenylalanine or tryptophan. D genes are given only for firm matches. A row's size may be missing; if present it is once, few, many or a size class.

abundance	d_gene	v_gene	j_gene	CDR3aa	CDR3nt
NA	NA	TRBV28	TRBJ1-1	CASSIPTGNTEAFF	TGTGCCAGCAGTATCCCGACAGGGAACACTGAAGCTTTCTTT
NA	NA	TRBV5-1	TRBJ2-2	CASGGMTDTGELFF	TGCGCCAGCGGCGGCATGACGGACACCGGGGAGCTGTTTTTT
NA	NA	TRBV11-3	TRBJ2-3	CASSLDRGAEGTDTQYF	TGTGCCAGCAGCTTAGATCGGGGGGCTGAAGGCACAGATACGCAGTATTTT
few	NA	TRBV30	TRBJ1-1	CAWKPSWGTEAFF	TGTGCCTGGAAGCCCTCTTGGGGCACTGAAGCTTTCTTT
NA	NA	TRBV6-5	TRBJ2-5	CASRNGQGQETQYF	TGTGCCAGCAGAAACGGGCAGGGCCAGGAGACCCAGTACTTC
NA	TRBD2	TRBV28	TRBJ2-7	CASSSLAGRSYEQYF	TGTGCCAGCAGTTCATTAGCGGGGCGCTCCTACGAGCAGTACTTC
NA	NA	TRBV28	TRBJ2-7	CASSLTKSYEQYF	TGTGCCAGCAGTCTTACGAAATCCTACGAGCAGTACTTC
NA	TRBD1	TRBV27	TRBJ2-7	CASSSGQGPYEQYF	TGTGCCAGCAGTTCAGGACAGGGTCCCTACGAGCAGTACTTC
NA	TRBD1	TRBV5-1	TRBJ2-2	CASSRRGQSAGSAGELFF	TGCGCCAGCAGCCGCCGGGGACAGAGTGCCGGAAGCGCCGGGGAGCTGTTTTTT
once	TRBD2	TRBV5-1	TRBJ2-5	CASSLWSSGRETQYF	TGCGCCAGCAGCTTGTGGTCTAGCGGGAGGGAGACCCAGTACTTC
NA	NA	TRBV5-6	TRBJ2-4	CASSLAGQAKNIQYF	TGTGCCAGCAGCTTGGCCGGCCAAGCCAAAAACATTCAGTACTTC
NA	TRBD2	TRBV27	TRBJ2-1	CASSSILAGGASYNEQFF	TGTGCCAGCAGTTCCATTCTAGCGGGAGGTGCCTCCTACAATGAGCAGTTCTTC
NA	NA	TRBV19	TRBJ2-3	CASSIRLVTDTQYF	TGTGCCAGTAGTATAAGACTAGTAACAGATACGCAGTATTTT
NA	NA	TRBV4-2	TRBJ1-2	CASSQDGGANYGYTF	TGTGCCAGCAGCCAAGACGGTGGCGCGAACTATGGCTACACCTTC